This T cell receptor beta chain was identified during a study of chronic HIV infection and antiretroviral therapy. TCRdb itself ran the 5' RACE reads through MiXCR, one entry per CDR3 protein. In the table there are 39,000 or so distinct CDR3 sequences, 8.2% of which are singletons. The CDR3 is made up of 13 amino acids. Germline loops: CDR1 SGHRS, CDR2 YFSETQ. V lost 0 bases and J lost 7, with 8 bases in between. V and J are TRBV5-1 and TRBJ1-5, with D possibly matching TRBD1 (5 bases). This sequence was found in an adult who had HIV and had not received antiretroviral therapy, or was an uninfected healthy control (not recorded which). The sample consisted of peripheral blood. As DNA, the CDR3 is TGCGCCAGCAGCTTGGGATGGGGGCAGCCCCAGCATTTT. It is translated as CASSLGWGQPQHF.